This is a list of T cell receptor beta chains from one sample in a study of vaccination and CD4 T cells after COVID-19. In TCRdb, the PCR reads were re-called with MiXCR into one record per CDR3 protein. The sample carries 12,000 or so distinct CDR3 sequences, 30% recorded once. These receptors lack a known antigen. Material for sequencing was cultured CD4+ T cells from blood. The receptors shown here come from a human donor with COVID-19. The CDR3 runs from the conserved cysteine through the conserved F or W.

TRBJ2-3 | TRBV28 | CASSPTGPGSTDTQYF
TRBJ2-2 | TRBV7-6 | CASSLALAVGYGELFF
TRBJ2-5 | TRBV25-1 | CASSLRGTQETQYF
TRBJ2-7 | TRBV15 | CATSRPSPAGEPYEQYF
TRBJ1-3 | TRBV11-2 | CASTPLGTSGNTIYF
TRBJ2-5 | TRBV5-5 | CASSRAQVETQYF
TRBJ2-5 | TRBV7-6 | CASSTLAGRQETQYF
TRBJ2-5 | TRBV19 | CASSPRGGDRGRETQYF
TRBJ2-3 | TRBV20-1 | CSARAWGSTDTQYF
TRBJ2-5 | TRBV19 | CASSMGGGSQETQYF
TRBJ1-2 | TRBV24-1 | CATSATGQGSYGYTF
TRBJ2-5 | TRBV7-2 | CASSLGTSGIRETQYF
TRBJ2-7 | TRBV18 | CASSPVSGGYEQYF
TRBJ1-1 | TRBV6-8 | CASSDRYTEAFF
TRBJ2-1 | TRBV6-4 | CASSDSGRGVGHNEQFF